The source of this T cell receptor beta chain is a study of CD8 T cells in Susac syndrome. TCR beta sequences were obtained from blood CD8+ and CD4+ T cells. CD8+ and CD4+ T cells were negatively isolated; TEMRA cells were FACS-enriched. Deletions cut 5 bases from V and 0 bases from J, with 5 bases between. The CDR3 is made up of 12 amino acids. Looked up from germline, CDR1 is MDHEN and CDR2 is SYDVKM. RNA amounts of about 0.45 to 1 ug underwent reverse transcription with random hexamers. The method of amplification for TCR beta CDR3 was immunoSEQ multiplex PCR, covering 54 Vbeta and 13 Jbeta. TCRdb passed the immunoSEQ multiplex PCR reads through MiXCR, listing each CDR3 protein once. Of a few hundred thousand distinct CDR3 sequences listed, approximately 90% were seen once; the top ten hold about 0.15%.

The chain has TRBV28 and TRBJ2-7, with D hard to call. This sequence originates from a human donor with multiple sclerosis. Input material: CD8+ T cells from PBMCs. The CDR3 DNA follows: TGTGCCAGCAGTACTTCCTCCTACGAGCAGTACTTC. Encoded protein: CASSTSSYEQYF.